The clone carrying this T cell receptor beta chain was counted a single time. Antigen: not known. Produced via immunoSEQ multiplex PCR; TCRdb's table is partial and in-frame only. The data show 55,000 to 70,000 clones, about 87% seen once. The sample belongs to a study of OX40 agonist ivuxolimab in advanced cancers. General study findings and limits: In the expanded peripheral T cells, antigen specificity was never determined. On average, a greater number of expanded clones characterised CD8+ T cells relative to CD4+.

Patients with autoimmune history or systemic immunosuppression were excluded. The CDR3 covers 16 residues. Looked up from germline, CDR1 is MNHNY and CDR2 is SVGAGI (reference sequence). V lost 2 bases and J lost 6; bases outside the gene matches: 12. The clonotype originates from an adult with an advanced solid tumor such as melanoma, head and neck, liver or kidney cancer. The source was CD4+ or CD8+ T cells sorted from blood, collected in a trial of the OX40 agonist ivuxolimab. J is TRBJ1-2 and V is TRBV6-6, with 7 bases matching TRBD1. CDR3 region: CASSYHGTASSNGYTF. In DNA form, the CDR3 reads TGTGCCAGCAGTTACCATGGGACAGCCTCATCAAATGGCTACACCTTC.